The source of this T cell receptor (beta chain) is a study of cytomegalovirus exposure and HLA in healthy donors. Every donor was a healthy person donating bone marrow. In the case of this clone: Its specificity is unknown.

PCR amplification relied on 60 Vbeta primers (plus 13 Jbeta primers). This table comes from immunoSEQ multiplex PCR, and its TCRdb copy is limited to in-frame clones, with some not included. Here the sample spans 100,000 or so clones, about 73% being singletons. Regarding the study as a whole: Certain indistinguishable V segments, among them TRBV6-2 and TRBV6-3, were excluded.

The CDR3 runs to 14 residues. The V end was cut by 5 bases, the J end by 1 base, with 11 bases between. The germline CDR1 and CDR2 sequences are SGHVS and FQNEAQ. The TCR was taken from a middle-aged woman in good health and CMV-seropositive. Material for sequencing was PBMCs. V and J are TRBV7-8 and TRBJ2-5; a weak D match, TRBD1 (6 bases). CDR3 DNA: TGTGCCAGCAGCCCCAACAGGGTCCAAGAGACCCAGTACTTC. Translating gives CASSPNRVQETQYF.